A selection of T cell receptor beta chains follows, all from one sample in a study of Graves' ophthalmopathy and Graves' hyperthyroidism. TCRdb re-called the multiplex PCR reads with MiXCR, one entry per CDR3 protein. This table has about 230,000 distinct CDR3 sequences, 45% appearing once. The source material was peripheral blood. Every receptor here comes from an adult man with Graves' ophthalmopathy. Both conserved end residues are part of each CDR3. D genes are given only for firm matches. Rows may omit the clone size; those that give it use once, few, many or a size class.

size: many; V: TRBV29-1; J: TRBJ1-3; D: NA; DNA: TGCAGCGTTGTCAGTACAGACTCTGGAAACACCATATATTTT; CDR3: CSVVSTDSGNTIYF
size: NA; V: TRBV6-5; J: TRBJ2-7; D: TRBD2; DNA: TGTGCCAGCAGTTATAGACTAGCGGCAACTTACGAGCAGTACTTC; CDR3: CASSYRLAATYEQYF
size: few; V: TRBV12-3/TRBV12-4; J: TRBJ1-4; D: NA; DNA: TGTGCCAGCAGTCCCGAGCCTGAAAAACTGTTTTTT; CDR3: CASSPEPEKLFF
size: few; V: TRBV28; J: TRBJ2-5; D: NA; DNA: TGTGCCACACTCGGGGGAAAGGAGACCCAGTACTTC; CDR3: CATLGGKETQYF
size: NA; V: TRBV6-5; J: TRBJ2-7; D: TRBD1; DNA: TGTGCCAGCAGTTCCGGGACAGGGATGTCGTGGGAGCAGTACTTC; CDR3: CASSSGTGMSWEQYF
size: NA; V: TRBV7-9; J: TRBJ2-5; D: NA; DNA: TGTGCCAGCAGCTCCACAGGGGAGGGGGAGACCCAGTACTTC; CDR3: CASSSTGEGETQYF
size: NA; V: TRBV25-1; J: TRBJ2-7; D: NA; DNA: TGTGCCAGCAGTGAGGGGACAAATTCCTACGAGCAGTACTTC; CDR3: CASSEGTNSYEQYF
size: NA; V: TRBV15; J: TRBJ2-2; D: NA; DNA: TGTGCCACCAGCAGAGCCGGAGCGTACACCGGGGGGCTGTTTTTT; CDR3: CATSRAGAYTGGLFF
size: NA; V: TRBV7-2; J: TRBJ1-4; D: TRBD1; DNA: TGTGCCAGCAGCTCGATACAGGGGCGTAATGAAAAACTGTTTTTT; CDR3: CASSSIQGRNEKLFF
size: many; V: TRBV7-6; J: TRBJ2-7; D: NA; DNA: TGTGCCAGCAGTAGGAGACGGGACGACGAGCAGTACTTC; CDR3: CASSRRRDDEQYF
size: NA; V: TRBV2; J: TRBJ1-6; D: NA; DNA: TGTGCCAGCAGTTTCCAGAATTCACCCCTCCACTTT; CDR3: CASSFQNSPLHF
size: NA; V: TRBV9; J: TRBJ2-7; D: NA; DNA: TGTGCCAGCAGCGTAGGGGCAGATTCCTACGAGCAGTACTTC; CDR3: CASSVGADSYEQYF
size: few; V: TRBV7-2; J: TRBJ2-3; D: TRBD2; DNA: TGTGCCAGCAGTCCGACTAGCGGGAGCACAGATACGCAGTATTTT; CDR3: CASSPTSGSTDTQYF
size: NA; V: TRBV2; J: TRBJ1-4; D: NA; DNA: TGTGCCAGCAGCTCGGAAAGGCCTGGCGAAAAACTGTTTTTT; CDR3: CASSSERPGEKLFF
size: few; V: TRBV20-1; J: TRBJ2-7; D: TRBD2; DNA: TGCAGTGCTAGAGTTACTAGCGGGGGGTCAGGAGGATACGAGCAGTACTTC; CDR3: CSARVTSGGSGGYEQYF
size: NA; V: TRBV5-6; J: TRBJ1-2; D: TRBD1; DNA: TGTGCCAGCAGCTCGTCCCGGGACAGGGTTAGTCGCTATGGCTACACCTTC; CDR3: CASSSSRDRVSRYGYTF
size: few; V: TRBV10-3; J: TRBJ2-7; D: TRBD1; DNA: TGTGCCATCGCCGACAGGGGGAAAATGGGCGAGCAGTACTTC; CDR3: CAIADRGKMGEQYF
size: NA; V: TRBV9; J: TRBJ1-2; D: NA; DNA: TGTGCCAGCAGCTTGGACAGCGCCTATGGCTACACCTTC; CDR3: CASSLDSAYGYTF
size: NA; V: TRBV7-8; J: TRBJ1-5; D: TRBD1; DNA: TGTGCCAGCAGCCCGCAGGACAGGGGAGGGGGTCGGAATCAGCCCCAGCATTTT; CDR3: CASSPQDRGGGRNQPQHF
size: few; V: TRBV29-1; J: TRBJ1-1; D: NA; DNA: TGCAGCGTCCCAGGGGTCTCTCACACTGAAGCTTTCTTT; CDR3: CSVPGVSHTEAFF
size: NA; V: TRBV20-1; J: TRBJ1-5; D: NA; DNA: TGCAGTGCTAGAGCGCAGGGTCGGAATCAGCCCCAGCATTTT; CDR3: CSARAQGRNQPQHF
size: NA; V: TRBV5-5; J: TRBJ1-4; D: NA; DNA: TGTGCCAGCAGCTTGGGAGGCACGCAAAGGAGTGAAAAACTGTTTTTT; CDR3: CASSLGGTQRSEKLFF
size: few; V: TRBV10-3; J: TRBJ2-7; D: TRBD2; DNA: TGTGCCATAGCGGGAGGTCGGGAGGGCTCCTACGAGCAGTACTTC; CDR3: CAIAGGREGSYEQYF
size: NA; V: TRBV9; J: TRBJ1-1; D: NA; DNA: TGTGCCAGCAGCGTAGGAGAGGGGACCTTGAACACTGAAGCTTTCTTT; CDR3: CASSVGEGTLNTEAFF
size: NA; V: TRBV12-3/TRBV12-4; J: TRBJ2-7; D: NA; DNA: TGTGCCAGCAGTCCACTTTGGGTCTACGAGCAGTACTTC; CDR3: CASSPLWVYEQYF
size: NA; V: TRBV12-3/TRBV12-4; J: TRBJ2-5; D: NA; DNA: TGTGCCAGCAGTTTAGGGTTGGAGACCCAGTACTTC; CDR3: CASSLGLETQYF
size: few; V: TRBV29-1; J: TRBJ1-2; D: NA; DNA: TGCAGCGTTGTTTCCGGGGGCGTGGTTGGCTACACCTTC; CDR3: CSVVSGGVVGYTF
size: many; V: TRBV3-1; J: TRBJ1-2; D: NA; DNA: TGTGCCAGCAGCCAATCCGGGACGGCCTATGGCTACACCTTC; CDR3: CASSQSGTAYGYTF
size: once; V: TRBV2; J: TRBJ1-4; D: TRBD1; DNA: TGTGCCAGTCACGACAGGGGACCTACTAATGAAAAACTGTTTTTT; CDR3: CASHDRGPTNEKLFF
size: NA; V: TRBV4-1; J: TRBJ2-7; D: NA; DNA: TGCGCCAGCAGCCAATCCCCAAGCTACGAGCAGTACTTC; CDR3: CASSQSPSYEQYF
size: NA; V: TRBV7-3; J: TRBJ2-7; D: NA; DNA: TGTGCCAGCAGCTTAACGGACTTCGAGCAGTACTTC; CDR3: CASSLTDFEQYF
size: NA; V: TRBV25-1; J: TRBJ2-7; D: NA; DNA: TGTGCCAGCAGTGAATTCGGCGGAAGGGAGCAGTACTTC; CDR3: CASSEFGGREQYF
size: NA; V: TRBV7-3; J: TRBJ2-5; D: TRBD2; DNA: TGTGCCAGCAGCTTAGCAGCGGGAGTCCGAACCCAGTACTTC; CDR3: CASSLAAGVRTQYF
size: NA; V: TRBV2; J: TRBJ1-4; D: TRBD1; DNA: TGTGCCAGCAGTAGACAGGGGCCCGAAAAACTGTTTTTT; CDR3: CASSRQGPEKLFF
size: NA; V: TRBV9; J: TRBJ1-1; D: TRBD1; DNA: TGTGCCAGCTCACCCATTACGGGACAGGGGACAATGAACACTGAAGCTTTCTTT; CDR3: CASSPITGQGTMNTEAFF
size: many; V: TRBV15; J: TRBJ2-5; D: NA; DNA: TGTGCCACCAGCAGAGATGTCCGTCGGACCCAAGAGACCCAGTACTTC; CDR3: CATSRDVRRTQETQYF
size: many; V: TRBV5-1; J: TRBJ1-2; D: NA; DNA: TGTGCCAGCAGCTTAGAAGGCAACTATGGCTACACCTTC; CDR3: CASSLEGNYGYTF
size: NA; V: TRBV25-1; J: TRBJ1-4; D: NA; DNA: TGTGCCAGCAGTCCCGACAGCATTAATGAAAAACTGTTTTTT; CDR3: CASSPDSINEKLFF
size: NA; V: TRBV7-9; J: TRBJ2-7; D: NA; DNA: TGTGCCAGCAGCCCAATAGGATCCTACGAGCAGTACTTC; CDR3: CASSPIGSYEQYF
size: NA; V: TRBV7-9; J: TRBJ2-7; D: TRBD2; DNA: TGTGCCAGCAGCTTAATGGCGGGAGGGCCTCGGGAGCAGTACTTC; CDR3: CASSLMAGGPREQYF
size: NA; V: TRBV12-3/TRBV12-4; J: TRBJ1-1; D: NA; DNA: TGTGCCAGCAGTTCCCCGGGAGGCACTGAAGCTTTCTTT; CDR3: CASSSPGGTEAFF
size: NA; V: TRBV12-3/TRBV12-4; J: TRBJ2-7; D: TRBD2; DNA: TGTGCCAGCAGTTGGACTAGCGGGGGGTCCTACGAGCAGTACTTC; CDR3: CASSWTSGGSYEQYF
size: NA; V: TRBV20-1; J: TRBJ1-2; D: NA; DNA: TGCAGTGCGGGAGGAGGGGGGAATGGAAACACCTTC; CDR3: CSAGGGGNGNTF
size: few; V: TRBV7-2; J: TRBJ2-7; D: NA; DNA: TGTGCCAGCAGCCCGCCGACGGTCGACGAGCAGTACTTC; CDR3: CASSPPTVDEQYF
size: NA; V: TRBV7-9; J: TRBJ2-5; D: NA; DNA: TGTGCCAGCAGCTGGGAGACCCAGTACTTC; CDR3: CASSWETQYF
size: NA; V: TRBV5-1; J: TRBJ1-6; D: NA; DNA: TGCGCCAGCAGCGACGGTCGCAGGAGCTCCTATAATTCACCCCTCCACTTT; CDR3: CASSDGRRSSYNSPLHF
size: few; V: TRBV4-1; J: TRBJ2-7; D: NA; DNA: TGCGCCAGCAGCCAACGACAGGCCTCCTACGAGCAGTACTTC; CDR3: CASSQRQASYEQYF
size: once; V: TRBV2; J: TRBJ2-6; D: TRBD1; DNA: TGTGCCAGCAGTGTAAGGGGGCCTGGGGCCAACGTCCTGACTTTC; CDR3: CASSVRGPGANVLTF
size: NA; V: TRBV29-1; J: TRBJ2-2; D: TRBD1; DNA: TGTGCCTGGGGACAGGGGATGAACACCGGGGAGCTGTTTTTT; CDR3: CAWGQGMNTGELFF
size: NA; V: TRBV2; J: TRBJ2-7; D: TRBD1; DNA: TGTGCCAGCAGTGAAAGGGACAGTCCCGGCGAGCAGTACTTC; CDR3: CASSERDSPGEQYF
size: few; V: TRBV9; J: TRBJ1-1; D: NA; DNA: TGTGCCAGCAGCGTAGATTCGGGGGCGAACACTGAAGCTTTCTTT; CDR3: CASSVDSGANTEAFF
size: NA; V: TRBV15; J: TRBJ2-2; D: NA; DNA: TGTGCCACCAGCAGAGATCGAGGGGGGCACCGATCAATAAACACCGGGGAGCTGTTTTTT; CDR3: CATSRDRGGHRSINTGELFF
size: NA; V: TRBV20-1; J: TRBJ1-2; D: NA; DNA: TGCAGTGCTAGAGGGGGCTCCAACTATGGCTACACCTTC; CDR3: CSARGGSNYGYTF
size: NA; V: TRBV12-3/TRBV12-4; J: TRBJ2-7; D: TRBD2; DNA: TGTGCCAGCAGTTTAGAAGCGGGGGGGCGTGAGCAGTACTTC; CDR3: CASSLEAGGREQYF
size: NA; V: TRBV7-2; J: TRBJ2-5; D: TRBD2; DNA: TGTGCCAGCAGCGCCCGACTAGCGGGAGGTCTGGAGACCCAGTACTTC; CDR3: CASSARLAGGLETQYF
size: few; V: TRBV20-1; J: TRBJ2-5; D: TRBD2; DNA: TGCAGTGCTTTTTTGGGACTAGGCAAAGAGACCCAGTACTTC; CDR3: CSAFLGLGKETQYF
size: NA; V: TRBV2; J: TRBJ2-7; D: TRBD1; DNA: TGTGCCAGCGGTAGGGGACAGCAGGACGAGCAGTACTTC; CDR3: CASGRGQQDEQYF